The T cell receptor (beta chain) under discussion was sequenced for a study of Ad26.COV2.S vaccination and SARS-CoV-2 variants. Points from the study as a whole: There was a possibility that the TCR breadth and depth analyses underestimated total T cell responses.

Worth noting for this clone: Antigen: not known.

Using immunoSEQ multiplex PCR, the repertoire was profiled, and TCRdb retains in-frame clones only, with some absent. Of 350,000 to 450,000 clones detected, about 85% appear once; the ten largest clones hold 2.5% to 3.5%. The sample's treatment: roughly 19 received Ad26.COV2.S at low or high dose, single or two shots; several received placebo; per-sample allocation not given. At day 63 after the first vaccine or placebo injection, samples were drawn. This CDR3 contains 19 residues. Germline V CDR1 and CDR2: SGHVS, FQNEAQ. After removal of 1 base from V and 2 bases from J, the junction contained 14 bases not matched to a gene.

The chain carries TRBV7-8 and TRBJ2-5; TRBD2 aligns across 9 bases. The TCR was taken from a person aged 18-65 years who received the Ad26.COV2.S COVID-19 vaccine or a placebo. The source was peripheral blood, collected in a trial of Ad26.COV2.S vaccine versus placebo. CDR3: CASSLGPLAGRSYQETQYF. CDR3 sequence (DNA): TGTGCCAGCAGCTTAGGTCCTCTAGCGGGGCGGTCTTATCAAGAGACCCAGTACTTC.